The clone carrying this TCR beta chain was counted at least ten times. Its antigen is still unknown. These data originate in a study of identical twins. Addition of a universal primer site occurred through template switching, and cDNA carried unique molecular identifiers. TCRdb processed the 5' RACE reads anew with MiXCR; each CDR3 protein has one entry. The sample consists of hundreds of thousands of distinct CDR3 sequences, around 6.1% of them appearing once. Study findings and constraints: Fewer insertions characterized abundant cord blood beta clonotypes, whereas memory repertoires showed none. Out-of-frame alpha sequences that twins shared showed excess low generation probability. The conclusions drew on cross-sectional statistical analysis instead of tracking the same donors.

Trimming at V came to 2 bases and at J to 3 bases, leaving 4 bases not matched to a gene. The CDR3 sequence is 14 residues long. The V gene's germline CDR1 is DFQATT and CDR2 SNEGSKA (reference sequence). The chain is built from TRBV20-1 and TRBJ2-1; TRBD2 agrees at 7 bases. Sequenced input: naive T cells sorted from blood. This clonotype originated in a man between 18 and 35 years old in good health. CDR3 sequence: CSARSREVYNEQFF. The CDR3 nucleotides read TGCAGTGCTAGAAGCCGGGAGGTCTACAATGAGCAGTTCTTC.